The clone carrying this TCR beta chain turned up a few times. Antigen unknown. The CDR3 has 15 residues. Germline CDR1 and CDR2: ENHRY and SYGVKD. Trimming left V 5 bases short and J 0 bases short, with 14 bases between. These data belong to a study of T-cell reconstitution after alpha-beta-depleted transplantation in children. General study points: Recipient T cells and thymic progenitors that survived gave rise to the high TCRbeta diversity observed at day 60 in some patients. Where alpha-beta T cells came from about two months after transplant was reportedly several hundred expanded graft clones.

Unique molecular identifiers were used in preparing the TCRbeta library. Using its own MiXCR run on the PCR reads, TCRdb lists one record per CDR3 protein. The data show 450,000 to 600,000 distinct CDR3 sequences, with over 10% seen just once and about 2% held by the top ten. V is TRBV10-3 and J is TRBJ2-7; D could derive from TRBD1 or TRBD2 (7 bases each). This TCR came from a male patient aged 10 to 17 who had a stem cell transplant for acute myeloid leukemia, so the T cells may come from the graft donor. The sequencing here drew on PBMCs, mostly from graft donor cells, taken 360 days after TCRalphabeta/CD19-depleted stem cell transplant. CDR3 nucleotide sequence: TGTGCCATCAGTTCAGGGGGGGGGAGCTCCTACGAGCAGTACTTC. Amino acids: CAISSGGGSSYEQYF.